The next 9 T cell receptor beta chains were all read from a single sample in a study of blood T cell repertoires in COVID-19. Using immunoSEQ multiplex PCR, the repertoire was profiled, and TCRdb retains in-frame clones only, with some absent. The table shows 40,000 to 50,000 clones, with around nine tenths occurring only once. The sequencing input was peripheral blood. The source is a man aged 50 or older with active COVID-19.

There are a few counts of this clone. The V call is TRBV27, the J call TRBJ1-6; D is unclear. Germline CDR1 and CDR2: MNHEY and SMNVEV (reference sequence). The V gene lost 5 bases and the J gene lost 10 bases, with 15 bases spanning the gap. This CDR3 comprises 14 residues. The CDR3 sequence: CASSNRRGGSPLHF. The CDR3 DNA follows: TGTGCCAGCAGTAACCGGCGGGGAGGCTCACCCCTCCACTTT.

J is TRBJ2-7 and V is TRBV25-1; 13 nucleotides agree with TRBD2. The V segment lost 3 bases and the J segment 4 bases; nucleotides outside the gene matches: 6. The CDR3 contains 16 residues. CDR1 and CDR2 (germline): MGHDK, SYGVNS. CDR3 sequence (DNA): TGTGCCAGCAGTGACCCCCGGACTAGCGGGAGTTACGAGCAGTACTTC. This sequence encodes CASSDPRTSGSYEQYF.

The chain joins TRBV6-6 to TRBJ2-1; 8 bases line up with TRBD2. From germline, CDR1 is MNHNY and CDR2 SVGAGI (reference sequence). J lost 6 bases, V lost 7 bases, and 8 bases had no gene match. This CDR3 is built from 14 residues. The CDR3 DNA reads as TGTGCCAGCACCTCCCGGGGGGGCCGCAATGAGCAGTTCTTC. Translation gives CASTSRGGRNEQFF.

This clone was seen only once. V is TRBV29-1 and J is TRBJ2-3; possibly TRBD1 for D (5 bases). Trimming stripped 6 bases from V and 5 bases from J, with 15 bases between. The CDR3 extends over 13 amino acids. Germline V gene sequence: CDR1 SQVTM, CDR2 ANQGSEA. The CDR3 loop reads CSVSPGIGDTQYF. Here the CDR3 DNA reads TGCAGCGTGAGCCCAGGGATTGGAGATACGCAGTATTTT.

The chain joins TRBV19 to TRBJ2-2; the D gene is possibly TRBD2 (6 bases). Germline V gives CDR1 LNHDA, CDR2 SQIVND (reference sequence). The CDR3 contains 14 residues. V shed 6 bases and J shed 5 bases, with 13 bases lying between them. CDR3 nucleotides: TGTGCCAGTAGGGAAACGGGAGTAACCGGGGAGCTGTTTTTT. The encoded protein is CASRETGVTGELFF.

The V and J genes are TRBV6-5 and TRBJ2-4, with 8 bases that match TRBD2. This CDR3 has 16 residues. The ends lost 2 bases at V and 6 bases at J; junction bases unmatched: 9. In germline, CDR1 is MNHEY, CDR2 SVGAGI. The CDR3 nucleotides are TGTGCCAGCAGTTACGGGCAAGCGGGAGTGAGAAACATTCAGTACTTC. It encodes CASSYGQAGVRNIQYF.

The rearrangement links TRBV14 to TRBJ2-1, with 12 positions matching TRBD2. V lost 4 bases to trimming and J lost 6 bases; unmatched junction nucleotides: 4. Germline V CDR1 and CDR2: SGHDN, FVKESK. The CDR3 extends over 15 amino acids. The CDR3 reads CASSPLAGGSNEQFF. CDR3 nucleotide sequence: TGTGCCAGCAGCCCACTAGCGGGAGGCTCCAATGAGCAGTTCTTC.

CDR3 sequence reads: CASSATQGQGELFF. The CDR3 DNA reads as TGTGCCAGCAGTGCCACTCAGGGGCAGGGGGAGCTGTTTTTT. The genes are TRBV6-6 and TRBJ2-2, with a possible D match to TRBD1 (6 bases). The CDR3 is 14 residues long. Trimming left V 5 bases short and J 8 bases short, with 15 bases between. Germline lookup yields CDR1 MNHNY and CDR2 SVGAGI (reference sequence).

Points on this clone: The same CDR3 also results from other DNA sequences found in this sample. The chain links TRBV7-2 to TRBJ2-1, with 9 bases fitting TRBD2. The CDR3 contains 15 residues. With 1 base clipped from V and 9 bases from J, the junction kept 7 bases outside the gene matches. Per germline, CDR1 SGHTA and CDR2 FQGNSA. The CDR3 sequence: CASSLVSGSSGEQFF. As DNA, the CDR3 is TGTGCCAGCAGCTTAGTTAGCGGGAGTTCCGGTGAGCAGTTCTTC.